Listed here are 5 T cell receptor beta chains from one sample, sequenced in a study of control samples from healthy donors and cancer patients. The table came from immunoSEQ multiplex PCR; TCRdb's copy has only in-frame clones and leaves some out. This repertoire shows about 100,000 clones, approximately 82% found once; its top ten account for about 7%. Sequencing input: blood. The receptor source for this set is a man aged 18 to 35 in good health.

The chain has TRBV6-1 and TRBJ1-6, with no clear D. With 2 bases removed from V and 5 bases from J, the gap between germline ends came to 10 bases. CDR3 length: 15 amino acids. Germline V gene lookup returns CDR1 MNHNS and CDR2 SASEGT. CDR3 DNA: TGTGCCAGCAGTGAATCGGATGGTCATAATTCACCCCTCCACTTT. Translated, it gives CASSESDGHNSPLHF.

The chain couples TRBV19 to TRBJ1-3; 7 bases map to TRBD1. This CDR3 region has 14 residues. CDR1 and CDR2 (germline): LNHDA, SQIVND (reference sequence). V was clipped by 3 bases and J by 9 bases; unmatched bases: 8. In DNA form, the CDR3 reads TGTGCCAGTAGTATTACGGGACAGACAACCACCATATATTTT. It yields the protein CASSITGQTTTIYF.

This clone came up a few times. V and J are TRBV29-1 and TRBJ2-7, with D tentatively TRBD2 (7 bases). Germline values: CDR1 SQVTM, CDR2 ANQGSEA. The V end lost 6 bases, the J end lost 2 bases, and 23 bases lay between the germline ends. The CDR3 sequence is 16 residues long. The CDR3 protein is CSVKGGPQISTYEQYF. The CDR3 nucleotides read TGCAGCGTAAAGGGGGGGCCCCAGATCTCTACCTACGAGCAGTACTTC.

This clone appeared a single time. The CDR3 loop is CASSLGSGRSDTQYF. For the CDR3, the DNA is TGTGCCAGCAGCTTAGGATCAGGCCGCTCGGATACGCAGTATTTT. The V gene is TRBV7-9, the J gene TRBJ2-3; no firm D call. V lost 1 base, J lost 6 bases, and 14 bases lay in between. Germline V gives CDR1 SEHNR, CDR2 FQNEAQ (reference sequence). There are 15 residues in the CDR3.

The V call is TRBV7-2, the J call TRBJ1-2; D unclear. The V gene's germline CDR1 is SGHTA and CDR2 FQGNSA. The CDR3 has 12 amino acids. V was pared by 3 bases and J by 6 bases, with 8 bases between. CDR3: CASSFSVNGYTF. The CDR3 DNA reads as TGTGCCAGCAGCTTTAGTGTAAATGGCTACACCTTC.